The 24 T cell receptor beta chains below all came from one sample that was sequenced in a study of blood T cell repertoires in COVID-19. TCRdb keeps only in-frame clones here, not all; method: immunoSEQ multiplex PCR. The sample includes approximately 110,000 clones, approximately 80% seen only once; the top ten take roughly 19%. The specimen was peripheral blood. These receptors were obtained from a man between 70 and 80 years old with active or convalescent COVID-19.

This chain joins TRBV19 and TRBJ2-6, with D possibly TRBD1 on 5 matching bases. CDR3 length: 18 residues. V was trimmed by 3 bases and J by 0 bases, leaving 15 bases between them. Germline V CDR1 and CDR2: LNHDA, SQIVND (reference sequence). The DNA for the CDR3 is TGTGCCAGTAGTATCCTGGCAGGGCCTGACTCTGGGGCCAACGTCCTGACTTTC. This codes for CASSILAGPDSGANVLTF.

This chain uses TRBV15 with TRBJ2-7, with D tentatively TRBD2 (6 bases). The V gene lost 5 bases and the J gene lost 0 bases, with 11 bases spanning the gap. The V gene's germline CDR1 is LNHNV and CDR2 YYDKDF (reference sequence). The CDR3 has 14 residues. The CDR3 DNA follows: TGTGCCACCAGCGTGGGGGGAAACTCCTACGAGCAGTACTTC. Its translation: CATSVGGNSYEQYF.

This clone was counted ten times or more. The V and J genes are TRBV28 and TRBJ2-7; the match to TRBD1 covers 7 bases. Germline lookup yields CDR1 MDHEN and CDR2 SYDVKM. This CDR3 spans 18 amino acids. V gave up 6 bases and J gave up 0 bases; unmatched junction bases: 17. The CDR3 spells CASRRPTNRDRASYEQYF. CDR3 sequence (DNA): TGTGCCAGCAGGAGACCCACGAACAGAGACAGGGCCTCCTACGAGCAGTACTTC.

The sample holds a few counts of this clone. The chain is built from TRBV19 and TRBJ1-2; D is unresolved. V lost 1 base and J lost 7, with 7 bases in between. Germline values: CDR1 LNHDA, CDR2 SQIVND (reference sequence). The CDR3 is 12 amino acids. The CDR3, as DNA: TGTGCCAGTAGTATAGGGCGGTCTGGCTACACCTTC. Protein: CASSIGRSGYTF.

There are a few counts of this clone. The V gene is TRBV20-1, the J gene TRBJ2-7; TRBD2 might be the D (6 bases). Trimming took 3 bases from V and 3 from J, leaving 12 bases between them. The CDR3 totals 13 residues. Germline lookup yields CDR1 DFQATT and CDR2 SNEGSKA (reference sequence). The DNA of the CDR3 is TGCAGTGCTAGTAATAGCGGCCTCTACGAGCAGTACTTC. Protein product: CSASNSGLYEQYF.

The chain couples TRBV3-1 (or the pseudogene TRBV3-2) to TRBJ1-6; D ambiguous. The CDR3 sequence is 13 residues long. V was clipped by 0 bases and J by 8 bases, with 5 bases between them. Germline-derived CDR1 and CDR2 are LGHDT and YNNKEL (reference sequence). Here the CDR3 DNA reads TGTGCCAGCAGCCAAGACGGAGATTCACCCCTCCACTTT. It encodes CASSQDGDSPLHF.

The chain links TRBV19 to TRBJ1-1, with D perhaps TRBD1 (6 bases). Germline-derived CDR1 and CDR2 are LNHDA and SQIVND (reference sequence). The CDR3 is made up of 15 amino acids. The V end lost 5 bases, the J end lost 1 base, and 14 bases lay between the germline ends. DNA for the CDR3: TGTGCCAGTAGTCACCGACAGGCCGAGAACACTGAAGCTTTCTTT. Translating gives CASSHRQAENTEAFF.

J is TRBJ2-3 and V is TRBV27; unclear D gene. Trimming removed 2 bases at V and 0 bases at J, with 12 bases between. Germline V gene data show CDR1 as MNHEY and CDR2 as SMNVEV (reference sequence). The CDR3 has 16 residues. CDR3 DNA: TGTGCCAGCAGTTTAGTAGGCCTGACAAGCACAGATACGCAGTATTTT. Residues: CASSLVGLTSTDTQYF.

Here the CDR3 DNA reads TGCGCCAGCAGCTTGGACGGGACAGGGGGTAACTATGGCTACACCTTC. The encoded protein is CASSLDGTGGNYGYTF. The chain has TRBV5-1 and TRBJ1-2, with 11 bases lining up with TRBD1. In germline, CDR1 is SGHRS, CDR2 YFSETQ. Trimming removed 0 bases from V and 1 base from J; junction bases left unmatched: 2. The CDR3 contains 16 residues.

The chain links TRBV2 to TRBJ2-1; 11 nucleotides line up with TRBD2. Germline V gives CDR1 SNHLY, CDR2 FYNNEI. The CDR3 sequence is 15 residues long. Trimming at V came to 4 bases and at J to 12 bases, leaving 11 bases not matched to a gene. In DNA form, the CDR3 reads TGTGCCAGCAGTGGTATCTCTAGCGGGAGGACGGGGCAGTTCTTC. This encodes CASSGISSGRTGQFF.

This sequence joins TRBV24-1 and TRBJ2-7, with D perhaps matching TRBD2 (6 bases). Germline values: CDR1 KGHDR, CDR2 SFDVKD. V was cut by 8 bases and J by 0 bases, with 19 bases left in between. This CDR3 has 16 amino acids. CDR3 coding DNA: TGTGCCACCACTCGCCCCAGGAGGGGACTCTCCTACGAGCAGTACTTC. Its translation is CATTRPRRGLSYEQYF.

The genes are TRBV24-1 and TRBJ1-2, with 8 bases that match TRBD1. This CDR3 has 14 amino acids. Germline V gene lookup returns CDR1 KGHDR and CDR2 SFDVKD. The J segment lost 5 bases and the V segment lost 4 bases, leaving 5 bases of the junction unmatched. The CDR3 region is CATSDSGTGYGYTF. The CDR3 bases are TGTGCCACCAGTGACTCCGGGACAGGTTATGGCTACACCTTC.

This clone was picked up a small number of times. The chain couples TRBV5-1 to TRBJ2-7, with D possibly TRBD2 on 6 matching bases. V was clipped by 4 bases and J by 3 bases, with 17 bases between them. The germline V gene has CDR1 SGHRS and CDR2 YFSETQ. The length of the CDR3 is 15 residues. The CDR3 loop reads CASSLIGSQGYEQYF. For the CDR3, the DNA is TGCGCCAGCAGCCTCATCGGGAGTCAGGGCTACGAGCAGTACTTC.

In its sample, this clone was seen once. This rearrangement joins TRBV11-2 to TRBJ2-5; tentatively, D is TRBD1 (5 bases). V shed 2 bases and J shed 0 bases, with 7 bases lying between them. This CDR3 contains 14 residues. Germline CDR1 is SGHAT and CDR2 is FQNNGV. CDR3 residues: CASSLSRDQETQYF. As DNA, the CDR3 is TGTGCCAGCAGCTTAAGCAGGGACCAAGAGACCCAGTACTTC.

The genes are TRBV29-1 and TRBJ1-2; 7 bases agree with TRBD1. The V and J ends lost 1 base and 2 bases, in that order; junction bases with no gene match: 1. The CDR3 covers 13 residues. Per germline, CDR1 SQVTM and CDR2 ANQGSEA. The CDR3 loop is CSVEGRGNYGYTF. Written as DNA, the CDR3 is TGCAGCGTTGAAGGCAGGGGGAACTATGGCTACACCTTC.

The V gene is TRBV30, the J gene TRBJ2-5; 9 bases line up with TRBD1. The CDR3 has 13 residues. From germline, CDR1 is GTSNPN and CDR2 SVGIG (reference sequence). V trimming: 5 bases; J trimming: 5 bases; junction bases outside the gene matches: 6. DNA of the CDR3: TGTGCCTGGGGACAGGGGCGAGGGGAGACCCAGTACTTC. Translation: CAWGQGRGETQYF.

This clone showed up just once. J is TRBJ2-1 and V is TRBV18; TRBD1 is a possible D gene (6 bases). The CDR3 totals 18 residues. Trimming removed 2 bases at V and 3 bases at J, with 20 bases between. Germline lookup yields CDR1 KGHSH and CDR2 LQKENI. CDR3: CASSPRELNRVGYNEQFF. CDR3 sequence (DNA): TGTGCCAGCTCACCAAGGGAGTTGAACAGGGTGGGCTACAATGAGCAGTTCTTC. Full variable domain (outside the CDR3, taken from reference TRBV18 and TRBJ2-1): NAGVMQNPRHLVRRRGQEARLRCSPMKGHSHVYWYRQLPEEGLKFMVYLQKENIIDESGMPKERFSAEFPKEGPSILRIQQVVRGDSAAYFCASSPRELNRVGYNEQFFGPGTRLTVL.

V gene TRBV2 combines with J gene TRBJ1-5; 8 nucleotides align to TRBD1. This CDR3 contains 13 residues. After removal of 4 bases from V and 7 bases from J, the junction contained 3 bases not matched to a gene. Germline-derived CDR1 and CDR2 are SNHLY and FYNNEI. For the CDR3, the DNA is TGTGCCAGCAGTGGGACAGGGAAACAGCCCCAGCATTTT. Residues: CASSGTGKQPQHF.

The rearrangement uses TRBV12-3 or TRBV12-4 and TRBJ1-1; TRBD1 aligns across 7 bases. V trimming: 6 bases; J trimming: 9 bases; junction bases outside the gene matches: 10. The CDR3 extends over 13 amino acids. The DNA for the CDR3 is TGTGCCAGCAGGTCCCGACAGGGTAGGAAAGCTTTCTTT. It codes for CASRSRQGRKAFF.

CDR3 amino acids: CASSLLPDSDTEAFF. In DNA, the CDR3 is TGCGCCAGCAGTCTCCTCCCGGACAGCGACACTGAAGCTTTCTTT. The chain uses TRBV23-1 and TRBJ1-1; D is perhaps TRBD1 (6 bases). TRBV23-1 is designated an ORF whose function remains uncertain. The CDR3 runs to 15 residues. Trimming cost V 4 bases and J 3 bases, with 15 bases left between them.

Regarding this clone: At one boundary the junction diverges from the germline segment, which might be a read error. The chain uses TRBV5-1 and TRBJ2-3; 7 bases line up with TRBD2. Germline CDR1 SGHRS, CDR2 YFSETQ. This CDR3 contains 14 residues. The CDR3 nucleotides are TGCACCAGCAGCTTGTTCGGGAGGACAGATACGCAGTATTTT. The encoded protein is CTSSLFGRTDTQYF.

V gene TRBV5-1 combines with J gene TRBJ1-4; 9 bases match TRBD1. The trim removed 3 bases at V and 7 bases at J, leaving 4 bases unmatched. The CDR3 extends over 14 amino acids. CDR1 is SGHRS, CDR2 YFSETQ, per germline. The CDR3 loop is CASSWTGDSEKLFF. CDR3 nucleotides: TGCGCCAGCAGCTGGACAGGGGATAGTGAAAAACTGTTTTTT. The full variable domain, its missing parts supplied by reference TRBV5-1 and TRBJ1-4, is KAGVTQTPRYLIKTRGQQVTLSCSPISGHRSVSWYQQTPGQGLQFLFEYFSETQRNKGNFPGRFSGRQFSNSRSEMNVSTLELGDSALYLCASSWTGDSEKLFFGSGTQLSVL.

The chain carries TRBV7-3 and TRBJ1-1; perhaps TRBD1 as D (5 bases). The CDR3 consists of 15 residues. Germline lookup yields CDR1 SGHTA and CDR2 FQGTGA. V was cut by 0 bases and J by 4 bases, with 12 bases left in between. The CDR3 protein is CASSLTGRGGTEAFF. The DNA of the CDR3 is TGTGCCAGCAGCTTAACGGGGAGGGGTGGCACTGAAGCTTTCTTT. The full variable domain, rest sourced from reference TRBV7-3 and TRBJ1-1, is GAGVSQTPSNKVTEKGKYVELRCDPISGHTALYWYRQSLGQGPEFLIYFQGTGAADDSGLPNDRFFAVRPEGSVSTLKIQRTERGDSAVYLCASSLTGRGGTEAFFGQGTRLTVV.

V gene TRBV5-1 combines with J gene TRBJ2-2; the D gene is possibly TRBD1 (6 bases). Germline V gene sequence: CDR1 SGHRS, CDR2 YFSETQ. CDR3 length equals 15 residues. The ends were cut back, 1 base at V and 6 bases at J, with 13 bases in the middle. The CDR3 spells CASSLRAGVAGELFF. CDR3 bases: TGCGCCAGCAGCTTGCGGGCAGGGGTGGCCGGGGAGCTGTTTTTT.